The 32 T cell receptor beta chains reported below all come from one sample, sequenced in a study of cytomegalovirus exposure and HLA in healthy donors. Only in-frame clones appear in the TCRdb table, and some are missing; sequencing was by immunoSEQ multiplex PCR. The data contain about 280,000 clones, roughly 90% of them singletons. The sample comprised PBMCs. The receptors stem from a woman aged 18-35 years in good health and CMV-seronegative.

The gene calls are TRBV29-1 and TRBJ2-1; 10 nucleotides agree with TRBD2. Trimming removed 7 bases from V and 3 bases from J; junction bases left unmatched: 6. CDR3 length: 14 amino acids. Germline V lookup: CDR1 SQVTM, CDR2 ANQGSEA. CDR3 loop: CSGKRTSGYNEQFF. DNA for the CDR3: TGCAGCGGAAAGAGGACTAGCGGCTACAATGAGCAGTTCTTC.

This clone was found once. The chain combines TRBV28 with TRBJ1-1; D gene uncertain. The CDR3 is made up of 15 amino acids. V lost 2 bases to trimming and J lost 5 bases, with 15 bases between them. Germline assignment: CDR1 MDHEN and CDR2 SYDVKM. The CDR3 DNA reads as TGTGCCAGCAGTTTACTTCACGAGGGTGGAACTGAAGCTTTCTTT. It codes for CASSLLHEGGTEAFF.

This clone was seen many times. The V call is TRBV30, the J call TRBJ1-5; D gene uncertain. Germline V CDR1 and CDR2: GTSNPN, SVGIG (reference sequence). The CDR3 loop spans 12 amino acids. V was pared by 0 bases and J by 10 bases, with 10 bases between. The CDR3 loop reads CAWSVPTSPQHF. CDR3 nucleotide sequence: TGTGCCTGGAGTGTACCCACCAGTCCCCAGCATTTT. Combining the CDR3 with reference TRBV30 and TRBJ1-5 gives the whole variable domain SQTIHQWPATLVQPVGSPLSLECTVEGTSNPNLYWYRQAAGRGLQLLFYSVGIGQISSEVPQNLSASRPQDRQFILSSKKLLLSDSGFYLCAWSVPTSPQHFGDGTRLSIL.

CDR3 protein: CASSPGLNYGYTF. The CDR3 DNA follows: TGCGCCAGCAGCCCGGGACTAAACTATGGCTACACCTTC. The chain links TRBV5-1 to TRBJ1-2; tentatively, D is TRBD1 (5 bases). The CDR3 sequence is 13 residues long. Germline lookup yields CDR1 SGHRS and CDR2 YFSETQ. Trimming cost V 4 bases and J 2 bases, with 9 bases left between them.

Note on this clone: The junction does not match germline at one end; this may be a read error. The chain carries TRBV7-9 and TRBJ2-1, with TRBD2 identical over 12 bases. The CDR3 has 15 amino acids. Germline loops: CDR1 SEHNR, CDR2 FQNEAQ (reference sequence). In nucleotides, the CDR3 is TGTGCCAGCAGCTTAGTGGGGTGGCTAGCGGGAGGGTTCATCTTC. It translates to CASSLVGWLAGGFIF.

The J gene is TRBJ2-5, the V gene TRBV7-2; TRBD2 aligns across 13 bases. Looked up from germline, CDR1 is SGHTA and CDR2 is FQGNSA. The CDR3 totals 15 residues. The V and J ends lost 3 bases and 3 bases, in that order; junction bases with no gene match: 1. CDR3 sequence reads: CASSFGLAGEETQYF. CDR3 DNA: TGTGCCAGCAGCTTCGGACTAGCGGGAGAAGAGACCCAGTACTTC.

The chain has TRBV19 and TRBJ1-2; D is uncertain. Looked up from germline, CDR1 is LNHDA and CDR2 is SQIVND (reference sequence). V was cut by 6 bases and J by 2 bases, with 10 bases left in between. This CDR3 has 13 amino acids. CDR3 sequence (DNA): TGTGCCAGTAGCGCAAGAGTAAACTATGGCTACACCTTC. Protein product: CASSARVNYGYTF.

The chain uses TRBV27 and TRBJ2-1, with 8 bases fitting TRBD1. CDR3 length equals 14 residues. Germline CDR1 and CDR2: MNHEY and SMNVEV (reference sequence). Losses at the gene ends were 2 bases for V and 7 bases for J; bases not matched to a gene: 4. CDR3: CASSLGTGQNEQFF. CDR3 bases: TGTGCCAGCAGTTTAGGGACAGGACAGAATGAGCAGTTCTTC.

CDR3 nucleotide sequence: TGTGCCACCAGCGGCCCCACTAGCCGCCCCTACAATGAGCAGTTCTTC. Amino acids: CATSGPTSRPYNEQFF. The genes are TRBV15 and TRBJ2-1; possibly TRBD2 for D (6 bases). The CDR3 is 16 residues long. Germline values: CDR1 LNHNV, CDR2 YYDKDF (reference sequence). The V end was cut by 5 bases, the J end by 2 bases, with 16 bases between.

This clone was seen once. The CDR3 sequence: CASSISGTPYNEQFF. CDR3 nucleotide sequence: TGCGCCAGCAGCATATCCGGGACACCGTACAATGAGCAGTTCTTC. The chain combines TRBV5-1 with TRBJ2-1, with D perhaps TRBD1 (6 bases). CDR3 length equals 15 residues. From germline, CDR1 is SGHRS and CDR2 YFSETQ. Trimming took off 4 bases at V and 4 bases at J, with 15 bases between the two ends.

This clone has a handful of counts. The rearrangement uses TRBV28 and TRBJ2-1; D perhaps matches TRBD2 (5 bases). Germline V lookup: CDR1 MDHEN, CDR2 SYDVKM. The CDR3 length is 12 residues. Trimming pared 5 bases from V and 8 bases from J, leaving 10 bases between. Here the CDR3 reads CASSLEVDEQFF. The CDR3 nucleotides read TGTGCCAGCAGTCTGGAGGTCGATGAGCAGTTCTTC.

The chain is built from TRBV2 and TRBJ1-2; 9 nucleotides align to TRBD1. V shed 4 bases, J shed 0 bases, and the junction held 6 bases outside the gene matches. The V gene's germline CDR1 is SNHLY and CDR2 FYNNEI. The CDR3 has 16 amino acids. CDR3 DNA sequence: TGTGCCAGCAGTGGCAGCCGACAGGGGGCTAACTATGGCTACACCTTC. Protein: CASSGSRQGANYGYTF.

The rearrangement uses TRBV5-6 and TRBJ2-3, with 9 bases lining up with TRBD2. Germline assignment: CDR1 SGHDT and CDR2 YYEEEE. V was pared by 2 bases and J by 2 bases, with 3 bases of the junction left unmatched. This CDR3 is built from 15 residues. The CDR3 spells CASSLPGLATDTQYF. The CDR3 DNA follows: TGTGCCAGCAGCTTACCGGGACTAGCCACAGATACGCAGTATTTT.

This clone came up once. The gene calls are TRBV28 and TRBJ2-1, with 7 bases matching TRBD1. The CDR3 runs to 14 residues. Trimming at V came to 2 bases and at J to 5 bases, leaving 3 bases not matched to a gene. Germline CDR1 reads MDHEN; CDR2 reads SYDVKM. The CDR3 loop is CASSLGGQDNEQFF. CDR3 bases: TGTGCCAGCAGTTTAGGTGGACAGGACAATGAGCAGTTCTTC.

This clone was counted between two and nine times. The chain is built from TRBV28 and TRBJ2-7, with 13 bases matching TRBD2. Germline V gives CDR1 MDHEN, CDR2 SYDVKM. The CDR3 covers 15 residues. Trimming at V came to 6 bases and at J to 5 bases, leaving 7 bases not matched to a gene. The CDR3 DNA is TGTGCCAGCAGCGGACTAGCGGGAGATCAGGACGAGCAGTACTTC. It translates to CASSGLAGDQDEQYF.

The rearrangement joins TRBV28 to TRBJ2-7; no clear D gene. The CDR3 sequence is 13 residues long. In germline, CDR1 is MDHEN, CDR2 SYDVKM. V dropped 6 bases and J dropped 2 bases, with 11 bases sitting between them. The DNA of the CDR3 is TGTGCCAGCAGCACCACAGTCCCCTACGAGCAGTACTTC. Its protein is CASSTTVPYEQYF.

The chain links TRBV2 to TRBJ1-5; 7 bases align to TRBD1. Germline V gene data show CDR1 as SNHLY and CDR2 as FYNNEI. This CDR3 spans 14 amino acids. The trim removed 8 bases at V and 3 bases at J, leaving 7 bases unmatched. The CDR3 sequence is CASQRQGPNQPQHF. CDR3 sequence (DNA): TGTGCCAGCCAAAGACAGGGTCCCAATCAGCCCCAGCATTTT. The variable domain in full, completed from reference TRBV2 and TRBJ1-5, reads EPEVTQTPSHQVTQMGQEVILRCVPISNHLYFYWYRQILGQKVEFLVSFYNNEISEKSEIFDDQFSVERPDGSNFTLKIRSTKLEDSAMYFCASQRQGPNQPQHFGDGTRLSIL.

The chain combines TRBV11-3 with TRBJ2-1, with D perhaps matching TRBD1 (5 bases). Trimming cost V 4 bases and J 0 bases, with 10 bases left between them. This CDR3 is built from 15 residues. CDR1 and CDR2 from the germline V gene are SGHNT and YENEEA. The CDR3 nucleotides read TGTGCCAGCAGCTCAGGGCCGAGCTCCTACAATGAGCAGTTCTTC. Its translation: CASSSGPSSYNEQFF.

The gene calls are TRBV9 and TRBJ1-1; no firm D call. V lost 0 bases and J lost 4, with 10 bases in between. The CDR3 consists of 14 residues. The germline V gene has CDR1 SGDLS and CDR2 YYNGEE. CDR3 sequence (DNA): TGTGCCAGCAGCGTAGGTCCCCGTGTCACTGAAGCTTTCTTT. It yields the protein CASSVGPRVTEAFF. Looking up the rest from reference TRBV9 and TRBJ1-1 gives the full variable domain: DSGVTQTPKHLITATGQRVTLRCSPRSGDLSVYWYQQSLDQGLQFLIQYYNGEERAKGNILERFSAQQFPDLHSELNLSSLELGDSALYFCASSVGPRVTEAFFGQGTRLTVV.

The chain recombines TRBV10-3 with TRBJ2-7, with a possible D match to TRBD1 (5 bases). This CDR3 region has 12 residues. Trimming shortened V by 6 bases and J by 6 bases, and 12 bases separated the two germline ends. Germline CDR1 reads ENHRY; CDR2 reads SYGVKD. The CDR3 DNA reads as TGTGCCATCAGGGTCAGTGGGGCCGAGCAGTACTTC. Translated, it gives CAIRVSGAEQYF.

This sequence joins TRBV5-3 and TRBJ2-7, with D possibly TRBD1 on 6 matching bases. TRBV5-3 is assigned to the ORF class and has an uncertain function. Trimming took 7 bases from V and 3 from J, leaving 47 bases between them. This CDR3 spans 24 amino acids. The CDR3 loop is CARPNDTPTPPSAGAKQNGYEQYF. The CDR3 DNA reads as TGTGCCAGACCCAATGACACCCCCACCCCACCCTCGGCAGGGGCAAAACAAAACGGCTACGAGCAGTACTTC.

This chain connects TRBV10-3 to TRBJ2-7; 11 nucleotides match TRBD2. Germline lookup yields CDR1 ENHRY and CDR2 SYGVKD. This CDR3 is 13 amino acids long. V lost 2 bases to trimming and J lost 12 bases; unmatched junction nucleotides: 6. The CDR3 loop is CAISETTSGNMYF. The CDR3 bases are TGTGCCATCAGTGAGACGACTAGCGGGAATATGTACTTC.

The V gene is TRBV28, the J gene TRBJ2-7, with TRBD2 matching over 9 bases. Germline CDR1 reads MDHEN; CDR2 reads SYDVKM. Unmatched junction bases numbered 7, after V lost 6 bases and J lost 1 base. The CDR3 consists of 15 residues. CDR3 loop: CASSSTSGPSYEQYF. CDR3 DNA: TGTGCCAGCAGCTCAACTAGCGGGCCTTCCTACGAGCAGTACTTC.

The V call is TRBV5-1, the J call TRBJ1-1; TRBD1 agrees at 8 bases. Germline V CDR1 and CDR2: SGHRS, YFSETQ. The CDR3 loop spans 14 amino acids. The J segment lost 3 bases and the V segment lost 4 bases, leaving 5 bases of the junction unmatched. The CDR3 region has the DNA TGCGCCAGCAGCCACGTGACAGGGGACACTGAAGCTTTCTTT. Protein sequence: CASSHVTGDTEAFF. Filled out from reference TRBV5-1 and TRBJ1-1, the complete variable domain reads KAGVTQTPRYLIKTRGQQVTLSCSPISGHRSVSWYQQTPGQGLQFLFEYFSETQRNKGNFPGRFSGRQFSNSRSEMNVSTLELGDSALYLCASSHVTGDTEAFFGQGTRLTVV.

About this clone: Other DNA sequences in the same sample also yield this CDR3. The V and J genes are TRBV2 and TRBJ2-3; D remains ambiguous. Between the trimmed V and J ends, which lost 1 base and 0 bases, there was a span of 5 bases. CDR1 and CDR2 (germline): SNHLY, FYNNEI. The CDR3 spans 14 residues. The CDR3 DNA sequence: TGTGCCAGCAGTGAAGGACTGAGCACAGATACGCAGTATTTT. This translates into CASSEGLSTDTQYF. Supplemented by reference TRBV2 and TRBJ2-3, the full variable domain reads EPEVTQTPSHQVTQMGQEVILRCVPISNHLYFYWYRQILGQKVEFLVSFYNNEISEKSEIFDDQFSVERPDGSNFTLKIRSTKLEDSAMYFCASSEGLSTDTQYFGPGTRLTVL.

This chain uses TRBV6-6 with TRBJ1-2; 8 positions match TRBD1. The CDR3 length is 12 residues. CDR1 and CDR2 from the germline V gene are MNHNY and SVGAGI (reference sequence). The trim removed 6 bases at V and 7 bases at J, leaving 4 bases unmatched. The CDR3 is CASRLDRVGYTF. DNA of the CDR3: TGTGCCAGCAGATTGGACAGGGTTGGCTACACCTTC.

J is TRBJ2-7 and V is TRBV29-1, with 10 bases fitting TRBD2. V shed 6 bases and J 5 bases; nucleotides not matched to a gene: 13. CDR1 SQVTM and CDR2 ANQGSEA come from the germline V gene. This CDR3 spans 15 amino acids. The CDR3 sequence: CSVAELAGQLNEQYF. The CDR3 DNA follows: TGCAGCGTAGCTGAACTAGCGGGACAATTGAACGAGCAGTACTTC.

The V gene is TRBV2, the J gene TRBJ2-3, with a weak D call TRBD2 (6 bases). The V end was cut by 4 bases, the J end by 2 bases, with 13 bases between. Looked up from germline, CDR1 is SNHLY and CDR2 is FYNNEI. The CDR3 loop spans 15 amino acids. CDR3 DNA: TGTGCCAGCAGTGGGGTGGGCGGGGACACAGATACGCAGTATTTT. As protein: CASSGVGGDTDTQYF.

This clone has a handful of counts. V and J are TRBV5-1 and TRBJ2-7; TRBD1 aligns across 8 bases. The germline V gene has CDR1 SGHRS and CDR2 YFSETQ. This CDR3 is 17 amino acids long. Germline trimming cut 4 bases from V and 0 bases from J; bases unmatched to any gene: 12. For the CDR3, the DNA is TGCGCCAGCAGCCCCGGTCTAACAGGGGGAAGCTCCTACGAGCAGTACTTC. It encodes CASSPGLTGGSSYEQYF.

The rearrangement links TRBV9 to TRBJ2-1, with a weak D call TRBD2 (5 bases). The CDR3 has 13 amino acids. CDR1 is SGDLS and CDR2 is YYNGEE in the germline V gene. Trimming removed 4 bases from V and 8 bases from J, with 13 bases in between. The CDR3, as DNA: TGTGCCAGCAGCATAGTTGGAGGAGATGAGCAGTTCTTC. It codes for CASSIVGGDEQFF.

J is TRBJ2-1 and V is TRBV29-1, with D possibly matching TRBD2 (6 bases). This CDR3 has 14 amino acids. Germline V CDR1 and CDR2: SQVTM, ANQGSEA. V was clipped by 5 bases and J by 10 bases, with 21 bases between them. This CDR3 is CSVLLGGTATEQFF. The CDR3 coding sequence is TGCAGCGTTTTGTTGGGGGGAACAGCGACGGAGCAGTTCTTC.

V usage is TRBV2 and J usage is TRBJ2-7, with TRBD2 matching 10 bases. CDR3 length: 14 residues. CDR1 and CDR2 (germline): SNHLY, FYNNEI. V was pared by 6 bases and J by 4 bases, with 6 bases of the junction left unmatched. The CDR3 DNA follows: TGTGCCAGCAGCGCACTAGCGGGAACATACGAGCAGTACTTC. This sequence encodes CASSALAGTYEQYF.